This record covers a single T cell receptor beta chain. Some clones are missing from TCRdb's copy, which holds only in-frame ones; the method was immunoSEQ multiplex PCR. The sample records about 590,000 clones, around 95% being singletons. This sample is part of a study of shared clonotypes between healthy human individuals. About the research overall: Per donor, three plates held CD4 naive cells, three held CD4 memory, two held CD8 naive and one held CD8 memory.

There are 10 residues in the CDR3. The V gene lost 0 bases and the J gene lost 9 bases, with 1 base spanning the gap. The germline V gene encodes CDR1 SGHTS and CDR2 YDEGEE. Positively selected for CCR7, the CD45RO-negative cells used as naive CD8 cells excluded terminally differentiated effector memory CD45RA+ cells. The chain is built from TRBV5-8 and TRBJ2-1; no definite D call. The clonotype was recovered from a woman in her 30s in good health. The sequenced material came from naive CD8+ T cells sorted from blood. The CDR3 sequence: CASSLGEQFF. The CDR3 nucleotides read TGTGCCAGCAGCTTGGGTGAGCAGTTCTTC.